A single sample gave rise to the 21 T cell receptor beta chains below, sequenced in a study of blood T cell repertoires in COVID-19. Assay used: immunoSEQ multiplex PCR; TCRdb lists only in-frame clones, some missing. The sample records approximately 450,000 clones, about 90% being singletons. Sequenced material: PBMCs or T cells enriched from blood (not recorded which). Every receptor here comes from a woman aged 18-29 years with acute COVID-19.

The chain has TRBV7-7 and TRBJ2-7, with TRBD1 matching 8 bases. The germline CDR1 and CDR2 sequences are SSHAT and FNYEAQ (reference sequence). The CDR3 has 15 residues. V shed 5 bases and J 3 bases; nucleotides not matched to a gene: 9. The CDR3 region is CASSTRQGNGYEQYF. The CDR3 DNA sequence: TGTGCCAGCAGCACCCGACAGGGGAATGGCTACGAGCAGTACTTC. Full variable domain (rest looked up from reference TRBV7-7 and TRBJ2-7): GAGVSQSPRYKVTKRGQDVTLRCDPISSHATLYWYQQALGQGPEFLTYFNYEAQPDKSGLPSDRFSAERPEGSISTLTIQRTEQRDSAMYRCASSTRQGNGYEQYFGPGTRLTVT.

The chain combines TRBV2 with TRBJ2-7; the match to TRBD2 covers 7 bases. V shed 7 bases, J shed 3 bases, and the junction held 3 bases outside the gene matches. The CDR3 covers 12 residues. Per germline, CDR1 SNHLY and CDR2 FYNNEI. The CDR3 region is CASTRENYEQYF. CDR3 coding DNA: TGTGCCAGCACGCGGGAGAACTACGAGCAGTACTTC.

The V call is TRBV7-9, the J call TRBJ1-4; TRBD1 matches 8 bases. Germline CDR1 and CDR2: SEHNR and FQNEAQ (reference sequence). The CDR3 is 14 amino acids. V lost 6 bases to trimming and J lost 6 bases; unmatched junction nucleotides: 6. The CDR3 here is CASSPSDRDEKLFF. The CDR3 DNA sequence: TGTGCCAGCAGTCCCTCGGACAGGGATGAAAAACTGTTTTTT.

This chain uses TRBV5-1 with TRBJ2-4; D unclear. The length of the CDR3 is 11 residues. CDR1 is SGHRS, CDR2 YFSETQ, per germline. Trimming took off 0 bases at V and 9 bases at J, with 4 bases between the two ends. CDR3 protein: CASSLASIQYF. In DNA form, the CDR3 reads TGCGCCAGCAGCTTGGCTAGCATTCAGTACTTC.

The rearrangement joins TRBV7-2 to TRBJ1-2; tentative D call: TRBD1 (6 bases). Germline assignment: CDR1 SGHTA and CDR2 FQGNSA. This CDR3 spans 12 amino acids. V was shortened by 4 bases and J by 8 bases, with 11 bases between the two germline ends. The CDR3 DNA follows: TGTGCCAGCAGCTCCCGACAGGAGGGCTACACCTTC. Translation gives CASSSRQEGYTF.

The V call is TRBV15, the J call TRBJ1-5; 8 nucleotides agree with TRBD1. The CDR3 length is 13 residues. From germline, CDR1 is LNHNV and CDR2 YYDKDF (reference sequence). V gave up 0 bases and J gave up 11 bases; unmatched junction bases: 3. The CDR3 sequence is CATSRDQQGAQHF. The CDR3, as DNA: TGTGCCACCAGCAGAGACCAACAGGGGGCCCAGCATTTT. Full variable domain (remainder filled in from reference TRBV15 and TRBJ1-5): DAMVIQNPRYQVTQFGKPVTLSCSQTLNHNVMYWYQQKSSQAPKLLFHYYDKDFNNEADTPDNFQSRRPNTSFCFLDIRSPGLGDTAMYLCATSRDQQGAQHFGDGTRLSIL.

The rearrangement joins TRBV7-2 to TRBJ2-1, with TRBD1 as a possible D gene (6 bases). The V gene lost 5 bases and the J gene lost 1 base, with 24 bases spanning the gap. CDR1 is SGHTA, CDR2 FQGNSA, per germline. This CDR3 has 19 amino acids. This CDR3 reads CASSPRGWVARTSYNEQFF. The CDR3 nucleotides are TGTGCCAGCAGCCCAAGGGGGTGGGTAGCGCGAACTTCCTACAATGAGCAGTTCTTC.

The chain has TRBV27 and TRBJ2-3; D gene ambiguous. Germline V gene sequence: CDR1 MNHEY, CDR2 SMNVEV (reference sequence). CDR3 length: 12 amino acids. Trimming removed 6 bases at V and 4 bases at J, with 8 bases between. This CDR3 reads CASSPSADTQYF. The DNA for the CDR3 is TGTGCCAGCAGCCCCTCTGCAGATACGCAGTATTTT.

V usage is TRBV25-1 and J usage is TRBJ2-1; perhaps TRBD2 as D (6 bases). V was trimmed by 8 bases and J by 6 bases, leaving 11 bases between them. The germline V gene has CDR1 MGHDK and CDR2 SYGVNS. The length of the CDR3 is 12 residues. The CDR3 bases are TGTGCCAGCGGCCGGGACTCCAATGAGCAGTTCTTC. This sequence encodes CASGRDSNEQFF.

The chain uses TRBV21-1 and TRBJ1-1; TRBD1 reflects the table's D call only, with no check against the DNA. TRBV21-1 is a known pseudogene. This CDR3 is built from 15 residues. As DNA, the CDR3 is TGTGCCAGCAGCAAAGTGAGCAGGGTGAACACTGAAGCTTTCTTT. Protein product: CASSKVSRVNTEAFF.

This chain uses TRBV10-2 with TRBJ2-7, with D tentatively TRBD2 (5 bases). The germline gives CDR1 WSHSY, CDR2 SAAADI. V was cut by 10 bases and J by 4 bases, with 14 bases left in between. The CDR3 contains 12 residues. CDR3 sequence: CATSLGSYEQYF. The CDR3 DNA sequence: TGCGCCACAAGCTTAGGGAGTTACGAGCAGTACTTC.

This clone occurred once. The gene calls are TRBV29-1 and TRBJ1-2; D is undetermined. The CDR3 spans 11 residues. V gave up 6 bases and J gave up 7 bases, with 12 bases separating them. Germline V gene lookup returns CDR1 SQVTM and CDR2 ANQGSEA. In DNA, the CDR3 is TGCAGCGTCGTCTTCAGATCTGGCTACACCTTC. Translating it yields CSVVFRSGYTF.

CDR3 residues: CSVVGWDSLAEAFF. CDR3 nucleotides: TGCAGCGTTGTAGGGTGGGACAGCCTTGCTGAAGCTTTCTTT. V gene TRBV29-1 combines with J gene TRBJ1-1; 7 nucleotides agree with TRBD1. Germline CDR1 and CDR2: SQVTM and ANQGSEA. With V trimmed by 4 bases and J by 6 bases, 11 bases remained unmatched. The CDR3 loop spans 14 amino acids.

This chain joins TRBV27 and TRBJ1-1; D is undetermined. V was clipped by 4 bases and J by 0 bases, with 9 bases between them. Germline assignment: CDR1 MNHEY and CDR2 SMNVEV (reference sequence). The length of the CDR3 is 14 residues. The CDR3 is CASSSASLNTEAFF. CDR3 in DNA: TGTGCCAGCAGTTCCGCGAGTCTGAACACTGAAGCTTTCTTT.

This clone was counted a single time. The rearrangement joins TRBV10-1 to TRBJ2-1, with TRBD1 matching 9 bases. The germline V gene encodes CDR1 WNHNN and CDR2 SYGVQD (reference sequence). Germline trimming cut 6 bases from V and 10 bases from J; bases unmatched to any gene: 4. This CDR3 is 12 amino acids long. The CDR3 nucleotides read TGCGCCAGCAGGAAGACAGGGGGAGAGCAGTTCTTC. Amino acids: CASRKTGGEQFF.

This chain links TRBV5-1 with TRBJ1-1; D uncertain. Looked up from germline, CDR1 is SGHRS and CDR2 is YFSETQ. The CDR3 runs to 14 residues. Trimming shortened V by 1 base and J by 2 bases, and 9 bases separated the two germline ends. CDR3 nucleotide sequence: TGCGCCAGCAGCTTGAAGATAGTTAACACTGAAGCTTTCTTT. Encoded protein: CASSLKIVNTEAFF.

This clone appeared once. The genes are TRBV18 and TRBJ2-7; D is undetermined. The CDR3 is made up of 14 amino acids. Germline CDR1 and CDR2: KGHSH and LQKENI. Trimming cost V 2 bases and J 2 bases, with 10 bases left between them. The CDR3 nucleotides are TGTGCCAGCTCACCAGGTGAGAGTACCTACGAGCAGTACTTC. Encoded protein: CASSPGESTYEQYF.

The chain recombines TRBV6-5 with TRBJ1-2; D possibly corresponds to TRBD1 (5 bases). CDR1 and CDR2 (germline): MNHEY, SVGAGI. V lost 6 bases, J lost 8 bases, and 16 bases lay in between. The CDR3 runs 13 residues. The CDR3 DNA follows: TGTGCCAGCAGGGGACTTACATGGGAGGGCTACACCTTC. It yields the protein CASRGLTWEGYTF.

This chain joins TRBV2 and TRBJ1-1, with D perhaps matching TRBD1 (6 bases). The CDR3 is 15 amino acids. Trimming took 7 bases from V and 1 from J, leaving 16 bases between them. Germline CDR1 SNHLY, CDR2 FYNNEI. CDR3 in amino acids: CASTLRQEPNTEAFF. The CDR3 coding sequence is TGTGCCAGCACGTTGCGACAGGAACCGAACACTGAAGCTTTCTTT.

The chain links TRBV12-5 to TRBJ2-3; TRBD1 matches 11 bases. Unmatched junction bases numbered 4, after V lost 1 base and J lost 4 bases. This CDR3 comprises 16 residues. CDR1 is LGHNT and CDR2 is FRNRAP in the germline V gene. Written as DNA, the CDR3 is TGTGCTAGTGGTTTGGGAAGGACAGGGGGCGCAGATACGCAGTATTTT. Its translation is CASGLGRTGGADTQYF.

This chain connects TRBV3-1 (or the pseudogene TRBV3-2) to TRBJ1-6; D perhaps matches TRBD1 (5 bases). Trimming cost V 3 bases and J 6 bases, with 6 bases left between them. CDR1 is LGHDT, CDR2 YNNKEL, per germline (reference sequence). The CDR3 runs 13 residues. CDR3 region: CASSQTANSPLHF. In nucleotides, the CDR3 is TGTGCCAGCAGCCAGACAGCTAATTCACCCCTCCACTTT.